This T cell receptor (beta chain) was profiled in a study of Graves' ophthalmopathy and Graves' hyperthyroidism. Study details: Peripheral blood samples were taken at initial diagnosis, before any treatment.

The CDR3 sequence is 14 residues long. The V gene lost 9 bases and the J gene lost 7 bases, with 21 bases spanning the gap. The germline gives CDR1 MNHEY, CDR2 SVGEGT. This clonotype was found many times. The antigen is undetermined. The authors amplified TCR beta CDR3 regions, and they did so from RNA transcripts for repertoire sequencing. Amplification began with first-round RT-PCR using HTBI primers, then second-round multiplex PCR was performed. MiXCR, applied by TCRdb to the multiplex PCR reads, yields one record per CDR3 protein. The table records roughly 300,000 distinct CDR3 sequences, roughly 15% of them present only once. The PBMCs used were ones drawn from about 9.3 ml of fresh peripheral blood. Overall study results and limits: The model predicted progression of ophthalmopathy with a sensitivity of roughly 66%, and its specificity was 72% to 85%. Most clonotypes expanded in thyroid above 0.001 frequency were present in blood too.

The J gene is TRBJ2-5, the V gene TRBV6-2 or TRBV6-3; maybe TRBD2 (5 bases). Sequencing input: peripheral blood. This receptor was identified in an adult man with Graves' ophthalmopathy. Here the CDR3 reads CASRGWRSGGTQYF. CDR3 bases: TGTGCCAGTCGGGGTTGGCGGTCGGGCGGGACCCAGTACTTC.